This T cell receptor beta chain derives from a study of T cells in tumors after PD-1 blockade (dated by TCRdb to between 2018 and 2020). Looking at the study overall: Patients with prior checkpoint blockade, systemic immunosuppressant use, or recent radiotherapy or other anti-cancer therapy within 4 weeks were excluded. An average of around 100,000 TCR templates (range 24,679-257,772) and 35,000 to 45,000 unique clonotypes was obtained for peripheral blood samples. To compare clonotypes in blood versus tumor, bulk TCR sequencing was run on 10 peripheral blood samples drawn from 4 or 5 patients. Pembrolizumab 200 mg every 3 weeks or cemiplimab 350 mg every 2 weeks was administered to patients. Clinical response was assessed using RECIST version 1.1. Some patients also continued taking vismodegib 150 mg daily during anti-PD-1 treatment. Paired single-cell RNA and TCR sequencing was done in the study on site-matched tumors from patients with BCC or SCC, both before and after anti-PD-1 therapy. What the research found in general, with its limitations: Roughly 41% of tumor TCR clonotypes were detected in blood, and some novel exhausted tumor clones were observed in pre-treatment blood, which was taken as suggesting peripheral recruitment. The source of novel T cell clones was not identified and could include lymphoid organs or rare unexpanded clones within the tumor or its periphery.

Remarks on this clone: Its antigen is currently not known. Base-call qualities are not available, and no considerably larger clone is one nucleotide away.

The immunoSEQ platform was used for deep TCRbeta sequencing. The authors' analysis ran thus. Only productive rearrangements were exported from the immunoSEQ Analyzer for further analysis. T cell phenotypes were assigned to bulk TCRbeta clonotypes by matching the clonotypes to single-cell RNA+TCR-seq clones that had the same TCRbeta sequence. Using bulk TCR sequencing data, clone enrichment in tumor was calculated by dividing a clone's tumor frequency by the same clone's PBMC frequency. TCRs were sorted with GLIPH into specificity groups, meaning clusters of distinct TCRs that share CDR3 motifs and likely recognize common antigens. This is the immuneACCESS table as TCRdb keeps it, with only in-frame sequences that have V and J called. A part of the clones is gone; compared with another copy, unresolved V genes explain less than half, and the rest is unexplained. That table furnishes V, J and clone size, whereas the DNA furnished D and trimming. A total of around 60,000 clones appear in this sample, just under 80% of them only once. Under 15% of the sample is held by the ten biggest clonotypes.

Reading the label with the study, this specimen's time point is: before anti-PD-1 therapy. Genomic DNA extracted from tumor biopsies or peripheral blood was used for bulk TCRbeta sequencing, with input ranging from roughly 616 ng to 6,500 ng. Histologically proven advanced or metastatic basal or squamous cell carcinoma was present in all patients, all of whom were poor candidates for surgical resection. Of the ten or so patients making up the basal cell carcinoma cohort, several underwent bulk tumor TCR sequencing. CDR1 is given as LNHDA and CDR2 as SQIVND, both from the germline V gene (reference sequence). There are 14 amino acids in the CDR3, from cysteine to phenylalanine inclusive. The sequence is cut down to CDR3 DNA, 42 bases in frame from base 1. Relative to germline, V is 3 bases shorter and J is 0 bases shorter, with 7 bases between their ends.

The chain was built from TRBV19 and TRBJ2-3, and the D gene may be TRBD1, 5 bases matching. The TCR was taken from a human donor with basal cell carcinoma. Specimen: PBMCs, collected before anti-PD-1 treatment. This receptor carries the CDR3 CASSIQGSTDTQYF. The sequenced DNA: TGTGCCAGTAGTATTCAGGGAAGCACAGATACGCAGTATTTT.